This is a list of T cell receptor beta chains from one sample in a study of immune characteristics of hereditary and idiopathic chronic pancreatitis. Assay: immunoSEQ multiplex PCR; the TCRdb copy retains only in-frame clones and omits some. The table lists some 15,000 clones, 70% to 75% of them singletons, with approximately 15% in the top ten. Sequenced sample: pancreas tissue with hereditary chronic pancreatitis. These receptors came from a human donor with chronic pancreatitis. The conserved cysteine and the conserved F or W are not part of the CDR3 here. The order of the fields is J gene, V gene, D gene, CDR3 protein. The D gene is left open where the match is weak.

J: TRBJ2-1; V: TRBV6-1; D: NA; CDR3: ASSALTGSIGYNEQF
J: TRBJ2-1; V: TRBV30; D: TRBD2; CDR3: AWVPGTSGPVASYNEQF
J: TRBJ2-3; V: TRBV5-1; D: NA; CDR3: ASSPGSTDTQY
J: TRBJ2-2; V: TRBV28; D: NA; CDR3: ASSSRDHYLGTGELF
J: TRBJ1-4; V: TRBV4-2; D: NA; CDR3: ASSQDLGRGREKLF
J: TRBJ1-5; V: TRBV28; D: NA; CDR3: ASSSGVFGPQH
J: TRBJ2-7; V: TRBV7-8; D: NA; CDR3: ASKSWSYEQY
J: TRBJ2-7; V: TRBV14; D: NA; CDR3: ASSQEVSEQY
J: TRBJ2-1; V: TRBV5-6; D: NA; CDR3: ASSLDRVYNEQF
J: TRBJ1-1; V: TRBV7-2; D: NA; CDR3: ASSVVGAGTEAF
J: TRBJ2-3; V: TRBV5-1; D: NA; CDR3: ASSLGGYTDTQY